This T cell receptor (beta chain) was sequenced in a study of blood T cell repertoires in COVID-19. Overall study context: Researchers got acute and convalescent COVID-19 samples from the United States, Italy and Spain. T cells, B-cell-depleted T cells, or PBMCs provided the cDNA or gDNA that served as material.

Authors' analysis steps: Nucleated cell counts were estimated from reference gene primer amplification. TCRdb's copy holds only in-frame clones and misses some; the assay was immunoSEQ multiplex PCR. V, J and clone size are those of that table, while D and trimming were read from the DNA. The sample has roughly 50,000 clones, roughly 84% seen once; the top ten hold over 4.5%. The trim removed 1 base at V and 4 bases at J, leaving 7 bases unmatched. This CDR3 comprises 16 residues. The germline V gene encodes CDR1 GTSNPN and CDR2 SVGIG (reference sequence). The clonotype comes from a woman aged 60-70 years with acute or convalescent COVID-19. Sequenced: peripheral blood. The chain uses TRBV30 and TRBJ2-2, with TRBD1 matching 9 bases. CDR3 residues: CAWSAPRTGATGELFF. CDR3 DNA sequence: TGTGCCTGGAGTGCGCCCAGGACAGGGGCCACCGGGGAGCTGTTTTTT.